Below, 32 T cell receptor beta chains from the same sample are listed, as sequenced in a study of response to subunit inactivated influenza vaccine. TCRdb passed the RT-PCR reads through MiXCR, listing each CDR3 protein once. The table shows about 650,000 distinct CDR3 sequences, with 12% to 15% occurring only once. The sample was PBMCs from blood, taken approximately 15 days before vaccination. These receptors originate from a man aged 45 to 65 who received an inactivated influenza vaccine.

This clonotype was seen a few times. The chain recombines TRBV4-1 with TRBJ1-4, with no clear D. CDR1 is MGHRA and CDR2 is YSYEKL in the germline V gene. This CDR3 comprises 13 residues. Trimming cost V 3 bases and J 3 bases, with 5 bases left between them. The CDR3 nucleotides read TGCGCCAGCAGCCAGTTGGCTAATGAAAAACTGTTTTTT. It encodes CASSQLANEKLFF.

This clonotype is medium-sized (0.01 to 0.1%) within its sample. The chain combines TRBV12-3 or TRBV12-4 with TRBJ2-3; D is perhaps TRBD2 (6 bases). The V end lost 6 bases, the J end lost 9 bases, and 16 bases lay between the germline ends. The CDR3 spans 13 residues. The CDR3 nucleotides are TGTGCCAGCAGGCCCGACCGGGGGAACACGCAGTATTTT. It specifies CASRPDRGNTQYF.

This chain connects TRBV2 to TRBJ2-7; no clear D. The CDR3 runs to 13 residues. Germline V gene sequence: CDR1 SNHLY, CDR2 FYNNEI. V shed 2 bases and J shed 6 bases, with 11 bases lying between them. The CDR3 coding sequence is TGTGCCAGCAGTGAAATTCGGGTTTCCGAGCAGTACTTC. It codes for CASSEIRVSEQYF.

The rearrangement joins TRBV28 to TRBJ2-7; no firm D call. Per germline, CDR1 MDHEN and CDR2 SYDVKM. V shed 3 bases and J shed 3 bases, with 15 bases lying between them. There are 15 residues in the CDR3. CDR3 region: CASSFRVPTVYEQYF. CDR3 DNA: TGTGCCAGCAGTTTCCGAGTTCCCACAGTCTACGAGCAGTACTTC.

The V gene is TRBV29-1, the J gene TRBJ2-5; TRBD1 matches at 8 bases. The CDR3 runs to 14 residues. V shed 1 base, J shed 2 bases, and the junction held 3 bases outside the gene matches. The V gene's germline CDR1 is SQVTM and CDR2 ANQGSEA. DNA of the CDR3: TGCAGCGTTGAAGGCAGGGGGCTTCAAGAGACCCAGTACTTC. As protein: CSVEGRGLQETQYF.

The V and J genes are TRBV5-1 and TRBJ1-1, with 8 nucleotides matching TRBD1. The CDR3 consists of 14 residues. The V segment lost 4 bases and the J segment 8 bases; nucleotides outside the gene matches: 10. The germline gives CDR1 SGHRS, CDR2 YFSETQ. The CDR3 DNA is TGCGCCAGCAGCCCGGGACAGGCAGGAGCCGAAGCTTTCTTT. Protein product: CASSPGQAGAEAFF.

The genes are TRBV6-2 or TRBV6-3 and TRBJ1-1; no clear D. The CDR3 runs to 16 residues. Germline V gene lookup returns CDR1 MNHEY and CDR2 SVGEGT. Trimming shortened V by 2 bases and J by 6 bases, and 19 bases separated the two germline ends. The CDR3 nucleotides are TGTGCCAGCAGTTACGGGCCCTTTTCCGGGCACTCTGAAGCTTTCTTT. Protein sequence: CASSYGPFSGHSEAFF.

The rearrangement links TRBV7-2 to TRBJ2-5; 10 nucleotides match TRBD2. Trimming cost V 2 bases and J 4 bases; bases outside gene matches: 4. CDR3 size: 15 residues. Per germline, CDR1 SGHTA and CDR2 FQGNSA. This CDR3 is CASSLTSGNLETQYF. The CDR3 DNA reads as TGTGCCAGCAGCTTAACTAGCGGGAACTTAGAGACCCAGTACTTC.

This clonotype was recorded a few times. V and J are TRBV6-2 or TRBV6-3 and TRBJ2-3; maybe TRBD2 (6 bases). V lost 2 bases and J 1 base, leaving 10 bases between the germline ends. CDR1 and CDR2 from the germline V gene are MNHEY and SVGEGT. The CDR3 has 15 amino acids. The CDR3 nucleotides read TGTGCCAGCAGTTACGGCGGGACTCGCACAGATACGCAGTATTTT. Protein product: CASSYGGTRTDTQYF.

The V call is TRBV6-2 or TRBV6-3, the J call TRBJ2-3; 8 bases align to TRBD2. V shed 6 bases and J 2 bases; nucleotides not matched to a gene: 13. This CDR3 is built from 17 residues. The germline V gene encodes CDR1 MNHEY and CDR2 SVGEGT. DNA for the CDR3: TGTGCCAGCAGCAGAAAATTAGCGGGAATGCACACAGATACGCAGTATTTT. It codes for CASSRKLAGMHTDTQYF.

The chain joins TRBV7-9 to TRBJ2-7, with 8 bases matching TRBD2. Germline V CDR1 and CDR2: SEHNR, FQNEAQ (reference sequence). V shed 5 bases and J 3 bases; nucleotides not matched to a gene: 27. The CDR3 sequence is 21 residues long. Here the CDR3 reads CASSLRLGTTTRTSRYYEQYF. The CDR3 DNA reads TGTGCCAGCAGCCTTAGGTTGGGGACGACAACTAGGACTAGCCGATACTACGAGCAGTACTTC.

The gene calls are TRBV20-1 and TRBJ1-2; TRBD1 matches at 7 bases. Germline CDR1 reads DFQATT; CDR2 reads SNEGSKA (reference sequence). This CDR3 comprises 12 residues. The junction had 2 bases not matched to a gene; V was cut back by 5 bases and J by 2 bases. Here the CDR3 reads CSARRGNYGYTF. In nucleotides, the CDR3 is TGCAGTGCTCGCAGGGGGAACTATGGCTACACCTTC.

The V gene is TRBV6-5, the J gene TRBJ1-5; 8 bases fit TRBD1. Germline CDR1 MNHEY, CDR2 SVGAGI. This CDR3 region has 14 residues. The trim removed 4 bases at V and 6 bases at J, leaving 5 bases unmatched. This CDR3 reads CASSSDRGGQPQHF. The CDR3 nucleotides are TGTGCCAGCAGTTCAGACAGGGGAGGTCAGCCCCAGCATTTT.

This clonotype was detected only a few times. The chain combines TRBV5-6 with TRBJ2-7; tentatively, D is TRBD1 or TRBD2 (5 bases each). V dropped 4 bases and J dropped 4 bases, with 12 bases sitting between them. The germline V gene has CDR1 SGHDT and CDR2 YYEEEE. The length of the CDR3 is 13 residues. CDR3 DNA sequence: TGTGCCAGCAGCATCGGGACGGAATACGAGCAGTACTTC. This codes for CASSIGTEYEQYF.

The V and J genes are TRBV20-1 and TRBJ1-5; TRBD1 might be the D (5 bases). Germline assignment: CDR1 DFQATT and CDR2 SNEGSKA (reference sequence). The CDR3 spans 16 residues. Trimming removed 5 bases at V and 3 bases at J, with 20 bases between. The CDR3 coding sequence is TGCAGTGCTTCCGGGGGGGGAGGGTGGAACAATCAGCCCCAGCATTTT. Its protein is CSASGGGGWNNQPQHF.

This clonotype was found a few times. The chain recombines TRBV4-3 with TRBJ1-6, with unresolved D. V lost 1 base and J 10 bases, leaving 11 bases between the germline ends. Germline V gives CDR1 LGHNA, CDR2 YSLEER. This CDR3 spans 14 amino acids. The CDR3 DNA reads as TGCGCCAGCAGCCAAGGCTGGGAAAAGTCACCCCTCCACTTT. It is translated as CASSQGWEKSPLHF.

The CDR3 DNA sequence: TGCAGTGCTAGATCCCGGGACAGAGGAATATCCTACGAGCAGTACTTC. Translating gives CSARSRDRGISYEQYF. The chain links TRBV20-1 to TRBJ2-7; 7 bases match TRBD1. This CDR3 has 16 residues. Germline CDR1 is DFQATT and CDR2 is SNEGSKA (reference sequence). J gave up 1 base and V 2 bases, and 11 bases lay outside the gene matches.

The chain joins TRBV19 to TRBJ2-1; 8 bases map to TRBD2. From germline, CDR1 is LNHDA and CDR2 SQIVND (reference sequence). Germline trimming cut 3 bases from V and 3 bases from J; bases unmatched to any gene: 4. CDR3 length: 15 residues. The CDR3 nucleotides read TGTGCCAGTAGTATCGGGGGGGGTTACTACAATGAGCAGTTCTTC. Translation gives CASSIGGGYYNEQFF. The whole variable domain, filled in from reference TRBV19 and TRBJ2-1, reads DGGITQSPKYLFRKEGQNVTLSCEQNLNHDAMYWYRQDPGQGLRLIYYSQIVNDFQKGDIAEGYSVSREKKESFPLTVTSAQKNPTAFYLCASSIGGGYYNEQFFGPGTRLTVL.

Many counts were recorded for this clonotype. The chain recombines TRBV29-1 with TRBJ2-1; D unclear. From germline, CDR1 is SQVTM and CDR2 ANQGSEA. The V and J ends lost 3 bases and 6 bases respectively, with 12 bases between them. CDR3 length: 13 residues. The CDR3 bases are TGCAGCGTTGACATTTTACTGTCCAATGAGCAGTTCTTC. Translated: CSVDILLSNEQFF.

The table lists this clonotype with a few counts. The chain couples TRBV14 to TRBJ2-5; D gene uncertain. From germline, CDR1 is SGHDN and CDR2 FVKESK. Deletions cut 1 base from V and 1 base from J, with 10 bases between. The CDR3 is 15 residues long. The CDR3 DNA is TGTGCCAGCAGCCAAGCGTGGGAACTCCAAGAGACCCAGTACTTC. Translated, it gives CASSQAWELQETQYF. The full variable domain, with the rest looked up from reference TRBV14 and TRBJ2-5, is EAGVTQFPSHSVIEKGQTVTLRCDPISGHDNLYWYRRVMGKEIKFLLHFVKESKQDESGMPNNRFLAERTGGTYSTLKVQPAELEDSGVYFCASSQAWELQETQYFGPGTRLLVL.

This clonotype was detected only a few times. The chain carries TRBV20-1 and TRBJ2-5, with 10 nucleotides matching TRBD2. The CDR3 consists of 18 residues. The germline V gene has CDR1 DFQATT and CDR2 SNEGSKA (reference sequence). Trimming took 0 bases from V and 5 from J; bases not matched to a gene: 15. CDR3 bases: TGCAGTGCTAGAGATCATGCGCTTCTAGCGGGAGTCGGGGAGACCCAGTACTTC. Translating gives CSARDHALLAGVGETQYF.

This rearrangement joins TRBV7-2 to TRBJ1-5; possible D gene TRBD1, 5 bases. Germline lookup yields CDR1 SGHTA and CDR2 FQGNSA. V shed 8 bases and J shed 3 bases, with 8 bases lying between them. There are 12 residues in the CDR3. The CDR3 coding sequence is TGTGCCAGCGGGGGGTACAATCAGCCCCAGCATTTT. Protein sequence: CASGGYNQPQHF. Based on the CDR3 plus reference TRBV7-2 and TRBJ1-5, the full variable domain is GAGVSQSPSNKVTEKGKDVELRCDPISGHTALYWYRQSLGQGLEFLIYFQGNSAPDKSGLPSDRFSAERTGGSVSTLTIQRTQQEDSAVYLCASGGYNQPQHFGDGTRLSIL.

In its sample, this clonotype was seen once. The gene calls are TRBV12-3 or TRBV12-4 and TRBJ2-1; 11 bases agree with TRBD1. V lost 6 bases, J lost 8 bases, and 6 bases stayed unmatched. The CDR3 contains 14 residues. CDR3 in amino acids: CASSRDRGNDEQFF. The CDR3 DNA reads as TGTGCCAGCAGCCGGGACAGGGGGAATGATGAGCAGTTCTTC.

This clonotype was counted a few times. The chain joins TRBV7-9 to TRBJ2-3; no firm D call. Germline V gene lookup returns CDR1 SEHNR and CDR2 FQNEAQ (reference sequence). CDR3 length: 15 residues. Trimming left V 2 bases short and J 0 bases short, with 9 bases between. CDR3 coding DNA: TGTGCCAGCAGCTTATTGAGTGGCAGCACAGATACGCAGTATTTT. Translating it yields CASSLLSGSTDTQYF.

The chain carries TRBV20-1 and TRBJ2-1, with 7 bases aligning to TRBD2. This CDR3 is 16 amino acids long. The germline gives CDR1 DFQATT, CDR2 SNEGSKA (reference sequence). The trim removed 0 bases at V and 1 base at J, leaving 6 bases unmatched. CDR3 nucleotide sequence: TGCAGTGCTAGAGATGTGAGACTAGCTTCCTACAATGAGCAGTTCTTC. Its protein is CSARDVRLASYNEQFF.

This clonotype was detected only a few times. The chain carries TRBV20-1 and TRBJ2-4, with 10 bases that match TRBD1. Germline CDR1 is DFQATT and CDR2 is SNEGSKA (reference sequence). Trimming removed 1 base from V and 9 bases from J; junction bases left unmatched: 12. This CDR3 has 16 residues. The CDR3 DNA follows: TGCAGTGCTAGAGGAGCCGGGACAGGGGAGTTTGGCATTCAGTACTTC. Protein: CSARGAGTGEFGIQYF.

This clonotype has at least ten counts. CDR3 amino acids: CASSYGFEQYF. The DNA of the CDR3 is TGTGCCAGCAGTTACGGGTTCGAGCAGTACTTC. The chain couples TRBV6-5 to TRBJ2-7; D gene uncertain. CDR1 MNHEY and CDR2 SVGAGI come from the germline V gene. Trimming left V 2 bases short and J 6 bases short, with 5 bases between. The CDR3 is 11 residues long.

The chain is built from TRBV29-1 and TRBJ2-5; D unresolved. CDR3 length equals 12 residues. The V end was cut by 1 base, the J end by 3 bases, with 6 bases between. The germline CDR1 and CDR2 sequences are SQVTM and ANQGSEA. CDR3 DNA sequence: TGCAGCGTTGAAGTACTGGAAGAGACCCAGTACTTC. Encoded protein: CSVEVLEETQYF.

The sample holds many counts of this clonotype. The chain recombines TRBV14 with TRBJ1-2; a possible D gene is TRBD1 (5 bases). The CDR3 is made up of 15 amino acids. Germline CDR1 and CDR2: SGHDN and FVKESK. With 4 bases removed from V and 3 bases from J, the gap between germline ends came to 15 bases. CDR3 coding DNA: TGTGCCAGCAGCCCCCTGGGAGGGGAGGACTATGGCTACACCTTC. Translating it yields CASSPLGGEDYGYTF.

This clonotype was observed a few times. The J gene is TRBJ2-3, the V gene TRBV11-2; 7 bases match TRBD2. CDR3 size: 13 residues. From germline, CDR1 is SGHAT and CDR2 FQNNGV. The J segment lost 6 bases and the V segment lost 2 bases, leaving 2 bases of the junction unmatched. The CDR3: CASSLWEGDTQYF. As DNA, the CDR3 is TGTGCCAGCAGCTTATGGGAGGGGGATACGCAGTATTTT.

This clonotype is labeled medium-sized. The chain combines TRBV12-3 or TRBV12-4 with TRBJ1-1, with D perhaps matching TRBD1 (6 bases). The CDR3 consists of 16 residues. V lost 5 bases and J 3 bases, leaving 19 bases between the germline ends. CDR3 DNA sequence: TGTGCCAGCAGTGCCGCCAGGGGAAGGTTGTACACTGAAGCTTTCTTT. Its translation: CASSAARGRLYTEAFF.

This clonotype was seen more than once but under ten times. This sequence joins TRBV20-1 and TRBJ2-7; 8 bases map to TRBD2. The CDR3 sequence is 14 residues long. Losses at the gene ends were 6 bases for V and 7 bases for J; bases not matched to a gene: 14. Germline values: CDR1 DFQATT, CDR2 SNEGSKA (reference sequence). The chain's CDR3 is CSAAGGGFVGEQYF. CDR3 in DNA: TGCAGTGCCGCGGGCGGGGGGTTTGTGGGGGAGCAGTACTTC.